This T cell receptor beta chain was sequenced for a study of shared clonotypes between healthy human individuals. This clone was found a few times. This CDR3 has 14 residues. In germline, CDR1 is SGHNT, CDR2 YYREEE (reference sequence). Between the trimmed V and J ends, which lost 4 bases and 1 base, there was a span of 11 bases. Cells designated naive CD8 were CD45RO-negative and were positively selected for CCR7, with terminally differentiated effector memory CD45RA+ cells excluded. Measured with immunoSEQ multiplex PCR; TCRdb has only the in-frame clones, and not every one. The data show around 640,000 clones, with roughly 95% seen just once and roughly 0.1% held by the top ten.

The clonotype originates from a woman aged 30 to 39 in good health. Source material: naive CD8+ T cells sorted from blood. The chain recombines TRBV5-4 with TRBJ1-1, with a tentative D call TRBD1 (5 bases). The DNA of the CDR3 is TGTGCCAGCAGCCCGGAAACAGGGAACACTGAAGCTTTCTTT. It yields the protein CASSPETGNTEAFF.